This TCR beta chain is from a study of early T cells in non-severe SARS-CoV-2 infection. TCRdb re-derived calls from the 5' RACE reads in MiXCR, one entry per CDR3 protein. The sample holds around 50,000 distinct CDR3 sequences, around 7.7% seen once. The V end was cut by 3 bases, the J end by 2 bases, with 7 bases between. The CDR3 is 13 amino acids. The V gene's germline CDR1 is LNHDA and CDR2 SQIVND (reference sequence). This clonotype has a count of ten or more. The TCR comes from an adult who was a healthcare worker with PCR-confirmed SARS-CoV-2 infection or an uninfected control (not recorded which). Sequenced material: whole blood. This chain links TRBV19 with TRBJ1-2; D may be TRBD1 (5 bases). The CDR3 nucleotides read TGTGCCAGTAGTATGTCAGGGAACTATGGCTACACCTTC. It encodes CASSMSGNYGYTF.